This T cell receptor (beta chain) derives from a study of monozygotic twins with inflammatory bowel disease. Study-level results: Between concordant and discordant twins, repertoire similarity failed to differ, a result that limited power may explain. Especially with disease activity, IBD patients had fewer clonotypes in common with others than healthy twins did.

This CDR3 contains 13 residues. Looked up from germline, CDR1 is LGHDT and CDR2 is YNNKEL (reference sequence). Total RNA, at 3,500 to 4,000 ng, went into every TCR library. cDNA was made in eight separate reactions per sample. From the 5' RACE reads, TCRdb lists one entry per CDR3 protein and no DNA. Its listing shows just over 300,000 distinct CDR3 sequences. Details on this clonotype: What it binds is unknown.

Sequencing was carried out using blood. This clonotype was obtained from a human donor with ulcerative colitis or Crohn's disease, or a healthy co-twin of an affected twin (not recorded which). This sequence joins TRBV3-1 and TRBJ1-5; absent DNA, TCRdb's TRBD1 call cannot be checked. The CDR3 sequence is CASSANRGQPQHF. The variable domain in full, completed from reference TRBV3-1 and TRBJ1-5, reads DTAVSQTPKYLVTQMGNDKSIKCEQNLGHDTMYWYKQDSKKFLKIMFSYNNKELIINETVPNRFSPKSPDKAHLNLHINSLELGDSAVYFCASSANRGQPQHFGDGTRLSIL.